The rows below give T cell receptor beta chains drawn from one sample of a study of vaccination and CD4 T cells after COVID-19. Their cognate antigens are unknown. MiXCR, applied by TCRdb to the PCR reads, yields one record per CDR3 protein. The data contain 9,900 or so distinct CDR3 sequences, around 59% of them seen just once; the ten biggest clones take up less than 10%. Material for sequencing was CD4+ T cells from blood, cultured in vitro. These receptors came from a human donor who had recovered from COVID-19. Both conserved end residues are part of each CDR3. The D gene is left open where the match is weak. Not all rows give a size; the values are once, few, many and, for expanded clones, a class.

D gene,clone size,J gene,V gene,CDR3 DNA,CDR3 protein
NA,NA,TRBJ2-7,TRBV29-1,TGCAGCGTTGAGTCCTCCCCTAGCTCCTACGAGCAGTACTTC,CSVESSPSSYEQYF
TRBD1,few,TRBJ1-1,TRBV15,TGTGCCACCAGCAGACGGACAGGGGCCGATGAAGCTTTCTTT,CATSRRTGADEAFF
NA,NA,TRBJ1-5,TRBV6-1,TGTGCCAGCAGTACACAGGGAGAACAGCCCCAGCATTTT,CASSTQGEQPQHF
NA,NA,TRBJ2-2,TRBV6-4,TGTGCCAGCAGACGCGATCAACAGGGTGCCGGGGAGCTGTTTTTT,CASRRDQQGAGELFF
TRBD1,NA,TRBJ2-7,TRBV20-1,TGCAGTGCTCTGCCCGGGACAGGGGCGGGCGAGCAGTACTTC,CSALPGTGAGEQYF
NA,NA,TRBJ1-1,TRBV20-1,TGCAGTGCTAGCGCCCAGGTCATGAACACTGAAGCTTTCTTT,CSASAQVMNTEAFF
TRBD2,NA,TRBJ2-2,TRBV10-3,TGTGCCATCAGCGGACTAGCGGGGAGTAACACCGGGGAGCTGTTTTTT,CAISGLAGSNTGELFF
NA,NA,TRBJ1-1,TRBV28,TGTGCCAGCAGCCAGAGACAGATAAACACTGAAGCTTTCTTT,CASSQRQINTEAFF
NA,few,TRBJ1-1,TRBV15,TGTGCCACCAGCAGAGCTGCAGGGGTGGGTGAAGCTTTCTTT,CATSRAAGVGEAFF
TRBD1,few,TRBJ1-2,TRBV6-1,TGTGCCAGCAGTGCCGGGACAGGGCTTAACTATGGCTACACCTTC,CASSAGTGLNYGYTF
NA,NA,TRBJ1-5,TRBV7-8,TGTGCCAGCAGCCCGGTCGGAGCTAATAGCAATCAGCCCCAGCATTTT,CASSPVGANSNQPQHF
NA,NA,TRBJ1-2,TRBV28,TGTGCCAGTCAGACTGGGGTTAACTATGGCTACACCTTC,CASQTGVNYGYTF
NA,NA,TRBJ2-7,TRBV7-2,TGTGCCAGCAGCTTAGGTGGGCGGTCCTACGAGCAGTACTTC,CASSLGGRSYEQYF
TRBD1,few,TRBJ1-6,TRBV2,TGTGCCAGCAGGACCGGGACAGCTAATTCACCCCTCCACTTT,CASRTGTANSPLHF
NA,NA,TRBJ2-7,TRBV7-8,TGTGCCAGCAGCTTTTCAGGATCCTACGAGCAGTACTTC,CASSFSGSYEQYF
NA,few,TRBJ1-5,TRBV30,TGTGCCTGGAGTGTAGTGGGTAGCAATCAGCCCCAGCATTTT,CAWSVVGSNQPQHF
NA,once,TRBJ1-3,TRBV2,TGTGCCAGCAGTCTCACAGCCTCTGGAAACACCATATATTTT,CASSLTASGNTIYF
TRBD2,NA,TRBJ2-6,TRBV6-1,TGTGCCAGCAGAACTAGCGGGGGGCCGCGGGGGGCCAACGTCCTGACTTTC,CASRTSGGPRGANVLTF
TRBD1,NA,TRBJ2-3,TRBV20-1,TGCAGTGCTAGAGGTACAGGGGGCATTAGCACAGATACGCAGTATTTT,CSARGTGGISTDTQYF
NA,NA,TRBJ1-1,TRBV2,TGTGCCAGCAGTGAAACTAGGGACCAAGCTTTCTTT,CASSETRDQAFF
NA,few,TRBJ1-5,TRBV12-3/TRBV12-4,TGTGCCAGCAGTTTGAACAGCGATAGCAATCAGCCCCAGCATTTT,CASSLNSDSNQPQHF
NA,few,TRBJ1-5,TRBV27,TGTGCCAGCAGTCGTACACCTACAGACAATCAGCCCCAGCATTTT,CASSRTPTDNQPQHF
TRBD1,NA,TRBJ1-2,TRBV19,TGTGCCAGTAGTATCGGACAGGGGACCGGGTATCGCGGCTACACCTTC,CASSIGQGTGYRGYTF
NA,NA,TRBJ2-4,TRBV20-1,TGCAGTGCCATCACCGGGGTGGGAGCCAAAAACATTCAGTACTTC,CSAITGVGAKNIQYF
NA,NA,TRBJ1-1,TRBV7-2,TGTGCCAGCAGCTTCTGGGGTACGAACACTGAAGCTTTCTTT,CASSFWGTNTEAFF
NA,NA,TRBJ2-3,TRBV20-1,TGCAGTGCTAGAATCAGTGGAGATACGCAGTATTTT,CSARISGDTQYF
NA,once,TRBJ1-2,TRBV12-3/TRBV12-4,TGTGCCAGCAGCGTCGTGGTGGGGGCAGGTGGCTACACCTTC,CASSVVVGAGGYTF
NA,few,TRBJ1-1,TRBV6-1,TGTGCCAGCAGCTCCTGGATGAACACTGAAGCTTTCTTT,CASSSWMNTEAFF
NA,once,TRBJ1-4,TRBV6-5,TGTGCCAGCAGTTACTCGCGTAATGAAAAACTGTTTTTT,CASSYSRNEKLFF
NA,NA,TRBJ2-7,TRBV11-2,TGTGCCAGCAGCTTAGGGTCGGGGGTCCTCTACGAGCAGTACTTC,CASSLGSGVLYEQYF
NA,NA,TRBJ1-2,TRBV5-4,TGTGCCAGCAGCTTGGATCAAGGAGCTAACTATGGCTACACCTTC,CASSLDQGANYGYTF
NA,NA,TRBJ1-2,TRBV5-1,TGCGCCAGCAGCTCGGGACTGGACTATGGCTACACCTTC,CASSSGLDYGYTF
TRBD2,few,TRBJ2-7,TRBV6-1,TGTGCCAGCAGTGATTCGGGACTAGCGGGACCTGAAGGGGGCTACGAGCAGTACTTC,CASSDSGLAGPEGGYEQYF
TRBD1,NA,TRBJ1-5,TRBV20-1,TGCAGTGCTGTCCCCGGGACAGGGAGAAACCAGCCCCAGCATTTT,CSAVPGTGRNQPQHF
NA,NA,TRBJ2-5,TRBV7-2,TGTGCCAGCAGCTTAGGACGGGGGTTTGAGATCCAGTACTTC,CASSLGRGFEIQYF
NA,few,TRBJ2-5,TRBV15,TGTGCCACCAGCAGAGTTTCCGGGACTCTCCAAGAGACCCAGTACTTC,CATSRVSGTLQETQYF
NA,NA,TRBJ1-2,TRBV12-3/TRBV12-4,TGTGCCAGCAGTTCCCACGGGGACTATGGCTACACCTTC,CASSSHGDYGYTF
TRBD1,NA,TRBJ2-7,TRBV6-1,TGTGCCAGCAGCAGACAGGGGGAAGAGCAGTACTTC,CASSRQGEEQYF
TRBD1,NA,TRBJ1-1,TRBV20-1,TGCAGTGCTCTACAGGGGGCGGCTTTCTTT,CSALQGAAFF
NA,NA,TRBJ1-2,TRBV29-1,TGCAGCGTTGAAGAGGCCGGGGCGGGGGGCTACACCTTC,CSVEEAGAGGYTF
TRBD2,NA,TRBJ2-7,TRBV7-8,TGTGCCAGCAGCCCTTCGCTCGGCGGGAGCTACGAGCAGTACTTC,CASSPSLGGSYEQYF
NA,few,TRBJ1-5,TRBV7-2,TGTGCCAGCAGCTTCGGGTGGGGGACCCAAAGGGGCAATCAGCCCCAGCATTTT,CASSFGWGTQRGNQPQHF
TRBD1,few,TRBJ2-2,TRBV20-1,TGCAGTGCTAGAGATAAACAGGGGTACACCGGGGAGCTGTTTTTT,CSARDKQGYTGELFF
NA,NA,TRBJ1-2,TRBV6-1,TGTGCCAGCACCTTCCGTGGCGGGAGATCTAACTATGGCTACACCTTC,CASTFRGGRSNYGYTF
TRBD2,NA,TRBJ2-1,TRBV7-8,TGTGCCAGCAGCTTAGGACTAGCGGGGGGGGATGAGCAGTTCTTC,CASSLGLAGGDEQFF